At least ten counts were recorded for the clone carrying this T cell receptor beta chain. Time point described: pre-sensitization, week 0. The sample's treatment: therapeutic diphenylcyclopropenone sensitization with weekly scalp DPC. Germline CDR1 and CDR2: MDHEN and SYDVKM. Germline trimming cut 3 bases from V and 7 bases from J; bases unmatched to any gene: 8. The CDR3 is made up of 16 amino acids. One entry per CDR3 protein results from TCRdb running MiXCR on the RACE reads. The sample consists of 95,000 to 150,000 distinct CDR3 sequences, around an eighth of them appearing once. This record comes from a study of human T cells and chemical hapten exposure.

The sample was whole blood, taken in connection with sensitization to the hapten diphenylcyclopropenone (DPC). The sequence was collected from a woman aged 18-29 years with alopecia areata. Some clones in this sample may be carry-over from other donors' samples. The rearrangement links TRBV28 to TRBJ2-2; 10 nucleotides align to TRBD2. CDR3 sequence: CASSFPSGGSIGELFF. In nucleotides, the CDR3 is TGTGCCAGCAGTTTTCCTAGCGGGGGCAGTATCGGGGAGCTGTTTTTT.